This entry lists 17 T cell receptor beta chains sequenced from one sample in a study of blood T cell repertoires in COVID-19. Profiled with immunoSEQ multiplex PCR; TCRdb holds only in-frame clones, not every one. The table has some 20,000 clones, 75% to 90% seen once; the top ten hold approximately 8.1%. The sample comprised peripheral blood. Source of these receptors: a woman aged 55-75 years with active COVID-19.

The V and J genes are TRBV19 and TRBJ2-7; 8 nucleotides agree with TRBD1. The CDR3 is 14 amino acids. Trimming removed 5 bases from V and 1 base from J; junction bases left unmatched: 4. Germline assignment: CDR1 LNHDA and CDR2 SQIVND (reference sequence). CDR3 amino acids: CASSPGQVSYEQYF. The CDR3 nucleotides read TGTGCCAGTAGTCCGGGACAGGTTTCCTACGAGCAGTACTTC.

This chain connects TRBV10-1 to TRBJ1-6, with 8 bases lining up with TRBD1. CDR1 WNHNN and CDR2 SYGVQD come from the germline V gene (reference sequence). There are 15 residues in the CDR3. V lost 5 bases to trimming and J lost 4 bases; unmatched junction nucleotides: 4. This chain's CDR3 is CASSSGQEYNSPLHF. CDR3 nucleotides: TGCGCCAGCAGTTCGGGACAGGAATATAATTCACCCCTCCACTTT.

This clone has just one count. This chain uses TRBV5-5 with TRBJ2-1; 10 positions match TRBD2. Germline V lookup: CDR1 SGHKS, CDR2 YYEKEE (reference sequence). Trimming cost V 0 bases and J 4 bases; bases outside gene matches: 4. The CDR3 is 16 amino acids. CDR3: CASSLDPSGGYNEQFF. CDR3 nucleotide sequence: TGTGCCAGCAGCTTGGATCCTAGCGGGGGTTACAATGAGCAGTTCTTC.

This chain links TRBV10-3 with TRBJ1-1; D is uncertain. The CDR3 has 13 residues. The germline V gene has CDR1 ENHRY and CDR2 SYGVKD. V lost 0 bases to trimming and J lost 3 bases, with 5 bases between them. CDR3 DNA: TGTGCCATCAGTGAGTCAACAGACACTGAAGCTTTCTTT. It yields the protein CAISESTDTEAFF.

This chain connects TRBV4-1 to TRBJ1-2, with D unclear. CDR1 is MGHRA and CDR2 is YSYEKL in the germline V gene. The CDR3 contains 15 residues. Trimming took 5 bases from V and 4 from J, leaving 17 bases between them. The CDR3, as DNA: TGCGCCAGCAGCTCGAAACCTGAGGGAACCTATGGCTACACCTTC. Amino acids: CASSSKPEGTYGYTF.

The chain is built from TRBV24-1 and TRBJ2-2; TRBD2 might be the D (7 bases). CDR3 size: 15 residues. Trimming took off 5 bases at V and 4 bases at J, with 13 bases between the two ends. Germline assignment: CDR1 KGHDR and CDR2 SFDVKD. This chain's CDR3 is CATSAGGGLTGELFF. The CDR3 coding sequence is TGTGCCACCAGTGCTGGCGGGGGCCTCACCGGGGAGCTGTTTTTT.

This chain links TRBV10-3 with TRBJ1-6; 9 bases agree with TRBD1. The germline gives CDR1 ENHRY, CDR2 SYGVKD. J gave up 5 bases and V 7 bases, and 9 bases lay outside the gene matches. This CDR3 is 16 amino acids long. The CDR3 protein is CAIKEGTGGNNSPLHF. CDR3 nucleotide sequence: TGTGCCATCAAAGAGGGTACAGGGGGCAATAATTCACCCCTCCACTTT.

The chain has TRBV7-8 and TRBJ1-5, with D maybe TRBD1 (6 bases). V was shortened by 2 bases and J by 11 bases, with 10 bases between the two germline ends. The CDR3 has 12 residues. Germline CDR1 reads SGHVS; CDR2 reads FQNEAQ. This chain's CDR3 is CASSLTGSAQHF. CDR3 DNA sequence: TGTGCCAGCAGCTTAACAGGGTCAGCCCAGCATTTT. Full variable domain (rest looked up from reference TRBV7-8 and TRBJ1-5): GAGVSQSPRYKVAKRGQDVALRCDPISGHVSLFWYQQALGQGPEFLTYFQNEAQLDKSGLPSDRFFAERPEGSVSTLKIQRTQQEDSAVYLCASSLTGSAQHFGDGTRLSIL.

This rearrangement joins TRBV6-6 to TRBJ1-2, with 8 bases matching TRBD1. The CDR3 is 15 amino acids. J gave up 5 bases and V 6 bases, and 11 bases lay outside the gene matches. The germline CDR1 and CDR2 sequences are MNHNY and SVGAGI (reference sequence). In DNA form, the CDR3 reads TGTGCCAGCAGGGAATCGCGACGACAGGGGTATGGCTACACCTTC. Amino acid sequence: CASRESRRQGYGYTF.

J is TRBJ2-5 and V is TRBV7-2, with 12 bases aligning to TRBD2. Per germline, CDR1 SGHTA and CDR2 FQGNSA. V shed 5 bases and J 4 bases; nucleotides not matched to a gene: 2. The CDR3 consists of 14 residues. CDR3 coding DNA: TGTGCCAGCAGCGCGGGACTAGCGGGAGAGACCCAGTACTTC. Its protein product is CASSAGLAGETQYF.

This clone was seen just once. This chain uses TRBV29-1 with TRBJ1-1; TRBD1 is a possible D gene (6 bases). In germline, CDR1 is SQVTM, CDR2 ANQGSEA. The CDR3 is 13 residues long. V was shortened by 4 bases and J by 3 bases, with 12 bases between the two germline ends. The CDR3, as DNA: TGCAGCGTTGCGGACAGCGGGGACACTGAAGCTTTCTTT. Translation: CSVADSGDTEAFF.

The J gene is TRBJ2-5, the V gene TRBV29-1, with 14 bases matching TRBD2. From germline, CDR1 is SQVTM and CDR2 ANQGSEA. Trimming took 6 bases from V and 5 from J; bases not matched to a gene: 5. CDR3 size: 14 residues. CDR3 loop: CSVGTSGGHETQYF. The CDR3 nucleotides are TGCAGCGTGGGGACTAGCGGGGGCCACGAGACCCAGTACTTC. The full variable domain, its missing parts supplied by reference TRBV29-1 and TRBJ2-5, is SAVISQKPSRDICQRGTSLTIQCQVDSQVTMMFWYRQQPGQSLTLIATANQGSEATYESGFVIDKFPISRPNLTFSTLTVSNMSPEDSSIYLCSVGTSGGHETQYFGPGTRLLVL.

The chain links TRBV3-1 (or the pseudogene TRBV3-2) to TRBJ1-1; 12 bases map to TRBD1. CDR1 and CDR2 (germline): LGHDT, YNNKEL (reference sequence). The CDR3 sequence is 17 residues long. J was trimmed by 4 bases and V by 3 bases; bases with no gene match: 9. The CDR3 DNA follows: TGTGCCAGCAGCCAGGGGGACAGGGGGCTAACGGGCACTGAAGCTTTCTTT. This gives the protein CASSQGDRGLTGTEAFF.

The chain has TRBV7-9 and TRBJ2-7; TRBD2 is a possible D gene (6 bases). V was cut by 5 bases and J by 4 bases, with 18 bases left in between. The germline V gene encodes CDR1 SEHNR and CDR2 FQNEAQ (reference sequence). This CDR3 is 15 amino acids long. The CDR3 nucleotides read TGTGCCAGCAGCCCCCGACTAGGGCAAAGGTACGAGCAGTACTTC. Its translation: CASSPRLGQRYEQYF.

This clone was observed a single time. The gene calls are TRBV10-3 and TRBJ2-1; a possible D gene is TRBD2 (5 bases). The V end was cut by 3 bases, the J end by 2 bases, with 11 bases between. Per germline, CDR1 ENHRY and CDR2 SYGVKD. CDR3 length: 15 amino acids. The CDR3 DNA sequence: TGTGCCATCAGTGACGCACTAGATGCCTACAATGAGCAGTTCTTC. It is translated as CAISDALDAYNEQFF.

The chain employs TRBV18 and TRBJ1-4; the match to TRBD1 covers 8 bases. V lost 3 bases to trimming and J lost 7 bases; unmatched junction nucleotides: 7. The germline gives CDR1 KGHSH, CDR2 LQKENI. This CDR3 is 15 amino acids long. CDR3 region: CASSPSQGAGEKLFF. The CDR3, as DNA: TGTGCCAGCTCACCGTCTCAGGGGGCGGGTGAAAAACTGTTTTTT.

A few counts support this clone. This rearrangement joins TRBV10-1 to TRBJ2-7; perhaps TRBD1 as D (5 bases). The CDR3 has 16 residues. CDR1 is WNHNN, CDR2 SYGVQD, per germline (reference sequence). V was trimmed by 1 base and J by 2 bases, leaving 15 bases between them. CDR3 coding DNA: TGCGCCAGCAGTGAGTACAGGACCTCGACAACCTACGAGCAGTACTTC. Protein sequence: CASSEYRTSTTYEQYF.